The present T cell receptor beta chain was sequenced within a study of neurological immune-mediated disorders. This CDR3 is 14 amino acids long. Germline CDR1 is ENHRY and CDR2 is SYGVKD. Trimming removed 6 bases from V and 4 bases from J; junction bases left unmatched: 9. It was by 5'RACE with 10-nucleotide random UMIs that the cDNA was made. Via MiXCR, TCRdb re-called the 5' RACE reads, giving one row per CDR3 protein. The table lists about 40,000 distinct CDR3 sequences, about 14% of them singletons. This clonotype was counted many times. The V and J genes are TRBV10-3 and TRBJ2-7, with 7 bases that match TRBD1. The sequencing input was CD4+ T cells from blood. This sequence originates from a woman aged 60-70 years with HTLV-1-associated myelopathy (HAM/TSP). CDR3: CAISLSDRVYEQYF. Here the CDR3 DNA reads TGTGCCATCAGCCTCAGTGACAGGGTTTACGAGCAGTACTTC.